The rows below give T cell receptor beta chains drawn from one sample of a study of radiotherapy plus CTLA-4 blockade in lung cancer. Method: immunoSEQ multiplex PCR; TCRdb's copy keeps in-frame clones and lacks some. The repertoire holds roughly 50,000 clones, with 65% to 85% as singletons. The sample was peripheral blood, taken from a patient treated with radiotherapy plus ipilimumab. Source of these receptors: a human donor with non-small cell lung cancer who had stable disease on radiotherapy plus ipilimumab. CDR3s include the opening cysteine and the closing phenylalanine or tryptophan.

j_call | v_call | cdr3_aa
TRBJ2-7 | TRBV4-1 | CASSQAVSGGPYEQYF
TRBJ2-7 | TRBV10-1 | CASSDGSPEQYF
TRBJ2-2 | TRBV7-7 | CASSLVENTGELFF
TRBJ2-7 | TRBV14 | CASSHSLVSSSYEQYF
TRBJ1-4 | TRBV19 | CASSQGYSEKLFF
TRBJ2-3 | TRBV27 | CASSSGLSGVDTQYF
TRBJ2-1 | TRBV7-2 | CASSLAAGANEQFF
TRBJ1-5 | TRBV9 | CASSVGAEPQHF
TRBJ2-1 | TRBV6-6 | CASSGQGLNEQFF
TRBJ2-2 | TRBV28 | CASGRDRVLTGELFF
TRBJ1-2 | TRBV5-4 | CASSLQGWDGYTF
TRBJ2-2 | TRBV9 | CASSVGPGANTGELFF
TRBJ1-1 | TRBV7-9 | CASSLWGENTEAFF
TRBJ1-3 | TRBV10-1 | CASSESGTGNTIYF
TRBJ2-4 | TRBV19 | CASSINEFGGRMHIQYF
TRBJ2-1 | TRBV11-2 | CASTPWKAGELISYNEQFF
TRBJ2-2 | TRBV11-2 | CASSPRQGRNTGELFF
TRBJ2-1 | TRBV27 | CASSLASGGGEQFF
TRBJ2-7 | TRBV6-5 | CASSLGASTHEQYF
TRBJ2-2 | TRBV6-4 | CASSDRDSGELFF
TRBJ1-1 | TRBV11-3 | CASSLGSGRAEAFF
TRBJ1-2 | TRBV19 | CASSKGINYGYTF
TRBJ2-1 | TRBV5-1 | CASRGTGGNEQFF
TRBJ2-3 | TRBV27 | CASSRQAGPFRDTQYF
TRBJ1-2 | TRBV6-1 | CASSATGDYGYTF
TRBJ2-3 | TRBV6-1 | CASSDPDLFDTQYF
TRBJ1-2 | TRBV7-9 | CASSSVSGGYGYTF
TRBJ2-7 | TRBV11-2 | CASSLEGPDRGLAEQYF
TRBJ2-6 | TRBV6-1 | CASRLGWAGANVLTF
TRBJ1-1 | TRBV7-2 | CASSLELNTEAFF
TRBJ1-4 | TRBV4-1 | CASSQAAGYSEKLFF
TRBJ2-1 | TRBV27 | CASSPRGGAFYEQFF
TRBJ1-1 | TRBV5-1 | CASSQGRSEAFF
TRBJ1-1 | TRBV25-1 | CASSDPWDLSEAFF
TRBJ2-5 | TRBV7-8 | CASWGAGGLQETQYF
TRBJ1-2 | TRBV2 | CASSESGNGYTF
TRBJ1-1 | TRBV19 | CASSGSGGTEAFF
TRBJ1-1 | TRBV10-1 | CASSERGLGFEAFF
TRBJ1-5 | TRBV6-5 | CASSSRGGYQPQHF
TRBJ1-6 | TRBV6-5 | CASSTPTTLGSPLHF
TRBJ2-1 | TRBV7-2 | CAIELALQREQFF
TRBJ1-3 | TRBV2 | CASSAGGGSGNTIYF
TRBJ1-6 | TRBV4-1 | CASSQGSSYNSPLHF
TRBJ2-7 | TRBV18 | CASSPPGQGNDEQYF
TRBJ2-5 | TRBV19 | CASRVVGAPQETQYF
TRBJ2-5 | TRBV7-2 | CASSLEEGTRETQYF
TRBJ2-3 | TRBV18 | CASSRGGADTQYF
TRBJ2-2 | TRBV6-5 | CASSYSNVVTGELFF
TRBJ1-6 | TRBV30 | CAWSVGTYNSPLHF
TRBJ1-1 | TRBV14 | CASSPGYRGSGWLLNTEAFF
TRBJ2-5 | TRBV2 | CASSPWTGGRRETQYF
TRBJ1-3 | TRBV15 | CATSREGRLSGNTIYF
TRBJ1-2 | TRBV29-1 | CSVQQNYGYTF
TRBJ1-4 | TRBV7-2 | CASSSGTAAEKLFF
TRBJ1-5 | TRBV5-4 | CASSFADRSDQPQHF
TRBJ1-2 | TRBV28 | CASRSGTQNYGYTF
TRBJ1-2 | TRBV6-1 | CASSEWRQKGHGYTF
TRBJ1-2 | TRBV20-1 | CSVEGEEGYTF
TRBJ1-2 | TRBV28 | CASRATGYGYTF